What follows are 22 T cell receptor beta chains derived from one specimen sequenced in a study of T cell repertoires in cytomegalovirus infection. TCRdb re-called the reads with MiXCR, one entry per CDR3 protein. Of about 440,000 distinct CDR3 sequences in the sample, approximately 30% were seen once. The sequencing input was PBMCs. Receptors originate from a human donor in good health (CMV status not recorded). Some clones in this sample may be carry-over from other donors' samples.

The chain has TRBV2 and TRBJ2-7, with D perhaps matching TRBD2 (6 bases). The V gene's germline CDR1 is SNHLY and CDR2 FYNNEI. V was trimmed by 7 bases and J by 1 base, leaving 14 bases between them. This CDR3 is 14 amino acids long. The CDR3 loop reads CASTGGTLSYEQYF. The DNA for the CDR3 is TGTGCCAGCACTGGGGGGACGTTGTCCTACGAGCAGTACTTC.

As for this clonotype: The junction and the germline gene differ at one end; a read error may be behind it. The chain recombines TRBV28 with TRBJ1-1; no definite D call. The germline CDR1 and CDR2 sequences are MDHEN and SYDVKM. The CDR3 spans 14 residues. The CDR3: CASSLGVSHTEALF. In DNA, the CDR3 is TGTGCCAGCAGTTTGGGCGTTAGTCACACTGAAGCTTTATTT.

The chain uses TRBV6-6 and TRBJ1-4; 12 nucleotides agree with TRBD1. The V gene's germline CDR1 is MNHNY and CDR2 SVGAGI (reference sequence). V trimming: 4 bases; J trimming: 8 bases; junction bases outside the gene matches: 2. The CDR3 sequence is 14 residues long. CDR3 sequence: CASSWDRGREKLFF. The CDR3 coding sequence is TGTGCCAGCAGTTGGGACAGGGGGCGAGAAAAACTGTTTTTT.

Ten or more counts support this clonotype. The genes are TRBV28 and TRBJ2-1; D is possibly TRBD1 or TRBD2 (5 bases each). The CDR3 runs to 17 residues. Trimming removed 2 bases from V and 4 bases from J, with 18 bases in between. CDR1 is MDHEN, CDR2 SYDVKM, per germline. In nucleotides, the CDR3 is TGTGCCAGCAGTTTAATGGCCACGGGACGGCTTTACAATGAGCAGTTCTTC. Amino acid sequence: CASSLMATGRLYNEQFF.

This chain connects TRBV20-1 to TRBJ2-1; D gene unclear. V was clipped by 7 bases and J by 5 bases, with 12 bases between them. Germline V CDR1 and CDR2: DFQATT, SNEGSKA (reference sequence). The length of the CDR3 is 12 residues. The chain's CDR3 is CSDPTWNNEQFF. The CDR3 region has the DNA TGCAGTGACCCTACTTGGAACAATGAGCAGTTCTTC.

This clonotype was detected many times. The rearrangement joins TRBV7-8 to TRBJ2-1, with 9 bases identical to TRBD2. Germline V gene sequence: CDR1 SGHVS, CDR2 FQNEAQ. The CDR3 runs to 17 residues. V lost 2 bases and J lost 2; bases outside the gene matches: 7. The CDR3 DNA is TGTGCCAGCAGCTTAAAGGGGGTAGCGGGGGCCTACAATGAGCAGTTCTTC. It specifies CASSLKGVAGAYNEQFF.

About this clonotype: Relative to the germline gene, one junction end is altered; a read error may explain this. The V call is TRBV6-2 or TRBV6-3, the J call TRBJ2-1; 10 bases agree with TRBD2. This CDR3 contains 15 residues. Germline V gives CDR1 MNHEY, CDR2 SVGEGT. The DNA for the CDR3 is TGTGCCCGCAGCCGGAGCGGGGGGGCCTACAATGAGCAGTTCTTC. It encodes CARSRSGGAYNEQFF.

This clonotype was counted between two and nine times. V and J are TRBV5-1 and TRBJ2-7; 14 nucleotides align to TRBD2. The germline gives CDR1 SGHRS, CDR2 YFSETQ. The trim removed 4 bases at V and 4 bases at J, leaving 7 bases unmatched. This CDR3 region has 16 residues. This CDR3 reads CASSAKGLAGEYEQYF. The CDR3 coding sequence is TGCGCCAGCAGCGCCAAGGGACTAGCGGGGGAGTACGAGCAGTACTTC.

Ten or more counts support this clonotype. The chain recombines TRBV6-5 with TRBJ2-7; D ambiguous. V was shortened by 0 bases and J by 5 bases, with 20 bases between the two germline ends. This CDR3 has 17 amino acids. Germline V CDR1 and CDR2: MNHEY, SVGAGI. CDR3 amino acids: CASSYSEPSGSLDEQYF. CDR3 nucleotide sequence: TGTGCCAGCAGTTACTCGGAGCCCTCAGGTAGCTTGGACGAGCAGTACTTC.

The rearrangement joins TRBV7-9 to TRBJ2-7, with D perhaps matching TRBD2 (6 bases). The V end lost 5 bases, the J end lost 6 bases, and 11 bases lay between the germline ends. This CDR3 comprises 12 residues. Germline assignment: CDR1 SEHNR and CDR2 FQNEAQ (reference sequence). The CDR3 region is CASSEQGGEQYF. Written as DNA, the CDR3 is TGTGCCAGCAGCGAGCAGGGAGGCGAGCAGTACTTC.

Comment on this clonotype: A junction boundary mismatches the germline segment, possibly from a read error. V is TRBV7-2 and J is TRBJ1-1; tentative D call: TRBD1 (5 bases). The CDR3 has 14 amino acids. Germline loops: CDR1 SGHTA, CDR2 FQGNSA. CDR3 amino acids: CDSSRRQLNTEAFF. Here the CDR3 DNA reads TGTGACAGCAGCCGGAGACAGTTGAACACTGAAGCTTTCTTT.

This sequence joins TRBV30 and TRBJ1-5; D perhaps matches TRBD1 (5 bases). The germline CDR1 and CDR2 sequences are GTSNPN and SVGIG (reference sequence). V gave up 0 bases and J gave up 4 bases, with 10 bases separating them. The CDR3 loop spans 14 amino acids. The CDR3 DNA sequence: TGTGCCTGGAGTGTACTGGGGGAAAATCAGCCCCAGCATTTT. Translated, it gives CAWSVLGENQPQHF.

The chain recombines TRBV6-1 with TRBJ1-5; D possibly corresponds to TRBD1 (6 bases). Germline V gene lookup returns CDR1 MNHNS and CDR2 SASEGT. Between the trimmed V and J ends, which lost 3 bases and 0 bases, there was a span of 9 bases. The CDR3 loop spans 15 amino acids. The CDR3 here is CASSETGLSNQPQHF. CDR3 coding DNA: TGTGCCAGCAGTGAGACAGGCCTTAGCAATCAGCCCCAGCATTTT.

The chain is built from TRBV29-1 and TRBJ2-2; TRBD2 aligns across 12 bases. The germline V gene encodes CDR1 SQVTM and CDR2 ANQGSEA. There are 15 residues in the CDR3. V gave up 6 bases and J gave up 2 bases; unmatched junction bases: 4. CDR3 DNA: TGCAGCGTCAGGACTAGCGGGGTAAACACCGGGGAGCTGTTTTTT. This translates into CSVRTSGVNTGELFF.

This clonotype showed up many times. The chain recombines TRBV6-5 with TRBJ1-2; 9 bases agree with TRBD1. This CDR3 is built from 15 residues. Germline CDR1 and CDR2: MNHEY and SVGAGI. V gave up 2 bases and J gave up 5 bases; unmatched junction bases: 6. The DNA for the CDR3 is TGTGCCAGCAGTTACCTGGGACAGGGCCGTTATGGCTACACCTTC. Translation gives CASSYLGQGRYGYTF.

The gene calls are TRBV18 and TRBJ1-2, with a possible D match to TRBD1 (6 bases). This CDR3 has 13 residues. V was trimmed by 1 base and J by 6 bases, leaving 9 bases between them. CDR1 KGHSH and CDR2 LQKENI come from the germline V gene. CDR3 DNA sequence: TGTGCCAGCTCACCACGGAGACAGGATGGCTACACCTTC. Its protein product is CASSPRRQDGYTF.

In its sample, this clonotype was seen a few times. This chain links TRBV12-3 or TRBV12-4 with TRBJ2-7; unclear D gene. CDR3 length equals 15 residues. Trimming left V 2 bases short and J 2 bases short, with 13 bases between. The CDR3 loop reads CASSLKVAVTYEQYF. The CDR3, as DNA: TGTGCCAGCAGTTTAAAGGTCGCAGTTACCTACGAGCAGTACTTC.

With respect to this clonotype: This may come from a read error, since a much larger clone is one base off. The chain couples TRBV10-3 to TRBJ1-1; 8 nucleotides agree with TRBD1. The CDR3 totals 15 residues. The germline CDR1 and CDR2 sequences are ENHRY and SYGVKD. Written as DNA, the CDR3 is TGTGCCGTCAGTAAATTCGGACAGGGGAACACTGAAGCTTTCTTT. It translates to CAVSKFGQGNTEAFF.

This rearrangement joins TRBV7-6 to TRBJ2-5, with TRBD2 matching 8 bases. The length of the CDR3 is 16 residues. CDR1 and CDR2 (germline): SGHVS, FNYEAQ. Trimming at V came to 0 bases and at J to 4 bases, leaving 7 bases not matched to a gene. CDR3 amino acids: CASSLAGQAGVETQYF. As DNA, the CDR3 is TGTGCCAGCAGCTTAGCCGGGCAAGCGGGGGTAGAGACCCAGTACTTC.

This clonotype was detected ten times or more. The chain links TRBV7-8 to TRBJ1-5; possible D gene TRBD1, 6 bases. The CDR3 runs 15 residues. Germline assignment: CDR1 SGHVS and CDR2 FQNEAQ. V lost 3 bases and J 4 bases, leaving 13 bases between the germline ends. The CDR3 sequence: CASSLAGASNQPQHF. CDR3 nucleotide sequence: TGTGCCAGCAGCTTGGCAGGGGCATCAAATCAGCCCCAGCATTTT.

This clonotype showed up just a few times. CDR3 sequence: CASREMGTNIQYF. As DNA, the CDR3 is TGTGCCAGCAGGGAGATGGGTACAAACATTCAGTACTTC. The chain uses TRBV6-2 or TRBV6-3 and TRBJ2-4; D is ambiguous. The V end was cut by 6 bases, the J end by 6 bases, with 12 bases between. Germline V gene data show CDR1 as MNHEY and CDR2 as SVGEGT. The CDR3 spans 13 residues.

The table lists this clonotype with many counts. The J gene is TRBJ1-6, the V gene TRBV7-2; TRBD1 might be the D (6 bases). Germline values: CDR1 SGHTA, CDR2 FQGNSA. The CDR3 consists of 15 residues. The V and J ends lost 5 bases and 6 bases respectively, with 14 bases between them. CDR3 sequence (DNA): TGTGCCAGCAGCGATTACGGGACACCTAATTCACCCCTCCACTTT. Protein: CASSDYGTPNSPLHF.